These 22 T cell receptor beta chains were all obtained from the same sample, sequenced in a study of cytomegalovirus exposure and HLA in healthy donors. Both 60 Vbeta primers and 13 Jbeta primers went into the PCR. This table comes from immunoSEQ multiplex PCR, and its TCRdb copy is limited to in-frame clones, with some not included. Its table records roughly 77,000 clones. Material for sequencing was PBMCs. Receptors originate from a man aged 30 to 39 in good health and CMV-seronegative.

This sequence joins TRBV5-1 and TRBJ2-5, with 8 bases lining up with TRBD2. Per the germline V gene, CDR1 is SGHRS and CDR2 is YFSETQ. V was clipped by 3 bases and J by 7 bases; unmatched bases: 11. The CDR3 has 15 amino acids. The CDR3, as DNA: TGCGCCAGCAGCTGGACTTCTAGCGGGTCTGGGACCCAGTACTTC. This gives the protein CASSWTSSGSGTQYF. Based on the CDR3 plus reference TRBV5-1 and TRBJ2-5, the full variable domain is KAGVTQTPRYLIKTRGQQVTLSCSPISGHRSVSWYQQTPGQGLQFLFEYFSETQRNKGNFPGRFSGRQFSNSRSEMNVSTLELGDSALYLCASSWTSSGSGTQYFGPGTRLLVL.

The CDR3 DNA reads as TGCAGCGTTGAAAAGGGGGCGCCGACTGAAGCTTTCTTT. It yields the protein CSVEKGAPTEAFF. V usage is TRBV29-1 and J usage is TRBJ1-1; 7 bases are a match to TRBD1. Trimming removed 2 bases from V and 5 bases from J; junction bases left unmatched: 5. CDR1 and CDR2 from the germline V gene are SQVTM and ANQGSEA. The CDR3 contains 13 residues.

The rearrangement links TRBV10-3 to TRBJ2-7; TRBD1 aligns across 7 bases. Germline CDR1 and CDR2: ENHRY and SYGVKD. V lost 10 bases to trimming and J lost 5 bases; unmatched junction nucleotides: 11. CDR3 length equals 13 residues. CDR3 sequence: CATGGQVGNEQYF. The CDR3 nucleotides are TGTGCCACAGGAGGACAGGTGGGGAACGAGCAGTACTTC.

The rearrangement links TRBV11-3 to TRBJ2-5; TRBD1 matches at 10 bases. Germline loops: CDR1 SGHNT, CDR2 YENEEA. The CDR3 has 18 amino acids. V was pared by 5 bases and J by 5 bases, with 17 bases of the junction left unmatched. CDR3 loop: CASSRLKWTGGVGETQYF. The CDR3 nucleotides are TGTGCCAGCAGCCGATTAAAGTGGACAGGGGGGGTCGGGGAGACCCAGTACTTC.

The V gene is TRBV29-1, the J gene TRBJ1-1, with a tentative D call TRBD1 (6 bases). Trimming pared 4 bases from V and 6 bases from J, leaving 9 bases between. CDR3 size: 11 residues. Germline V CDR1 and CDR2: SQVTM, ANQGSEA. The CDR3 DNA follows: TGCAGCGTTGCAGGGGTGGCTGAAGCTTTCTTT. This gives the protein CSVAGVAEAFF. Full variable domain (remainder filled in from reference TRBV29-1 and TRBJ1-1): SAVISQKPSRDICQRGTSLTIQCQVDSQVTMMFWYRQQPGQSLTLIATANQGSEATYESGFVIDKFPISRPNLTFSTLTVSNMSPEDSSIYLCSVAGVAEAFFGQGTRLTVV.

The chain combines TRBV11-2 with TRBJ2-7; D is unclear. The germline V gene has CDR1 SGHAT and CDR2 FQNNGV. This CDR3 spans 13 amino acids. The V and J ends lost 0 bases and 3 bases respectively, with 6 bases between them. In DNA form, the CDR3 reads TGTGCCAGCAGCTTAGATCCAGTCTACGAGCAGTACTTC. Translation: CASSLDPVYEQYF.

V is TRBV4-2 and J is TRBJ1-2, with D tentatively TRBD1 (5 bases). The V and J ends lost 3 bases and 4 bases respectively, with 12 bases between them. The CDR3 has 14 residues. Germline CDR1 LGHNA, CDR2 YNFKEQ. The CDR3 loop is CASSHETGLYGYTF. CDR3 bases: TGTGCCAGCAGCCATGAAACAGGCCTCTATGGCTACACCTTC.

The rearrangement uses TRBV29-1 and TRBJ1-1, with TRBD1 as a possible D gene (6 bases). CDR1 is SQVTM and CDR2 is ANQGSEA in the germline V gene. The CDR3 runs 15 residues. V shed 3 bases and J shed 5 bases, with 19 bases lying between them. The CDR3 DNA is TGCAGCGTTGATTTTATCCCCATTACAGGGACTGAAGCTTTCTTT. Its translation: CSVDFIPITGTEAFF. The whole variable domain, remainder taken from reference TRBV29-1 and TRBJ1-1, is SAVISQKPSRDICQRGTSLTIQCQVDSQVTMMFWYRQQPGQSLTLIATANQGSEATYESGFVIDKFPISRPNLTFSTLTVSNMSPEDSSIYLCSVDFIPITGTEAFFGQGTRLTVV.

The chain uses TRBV19 and TRBJ2-2, with TRBD2 as a possible D gene (6 bases). The germline V and J ends were trimmed by 4 bases and 6 bases, with 12 bases remaining between them. The CDR3 runs to 14 residues. Germline values: CDR1 LNHDA, CDR2 SQIVND (reference sequence). CDR3 region: CASSSGMSPGELFF. CDR3 DNA sequence: TGTGCCAGTAGTAGCGGGATGAGTCCCGGGGAGCTGTTTTTT.

The rearrangement joins TRBV6-5 to TRBJ1-1; D is unresolved. V was pared by 5 bases and J by 5 bases, with 15 bases between. This CDR3 region has 14 residues. Germline CDR1 reads MNHEY; CDR2 reads SVGAGI. The CDR3 protein is CASSRRPIGTEAFF. CDR3 DNA sequence: TGTGCCAGCAGTCGCCGGCCGATCGGGACTGAAGCTTTCTTT.

This chain joins TRBV19 and TRBJ2-1; 7 bases are a match to TRBD2. Germline values: CDR1 LNHDA, CDR2 SQIVND (reference sequence). The CDR3 loop spans 15 amino acids. Losses at the gene ends were 4 bases for V and 8 bases for J; bases not matched to a gene: 11. CDR3 loop: CASSTTGEGNDEQFF. The CDR3 DNA reads as TGTGCCAGTAGTACCACCGGGGAGGGGAACGATGAGCAGTTCTTC.

The chain recombines TRBV30 with TRBJ2-3; 7 bases are shared with TRBD2. Germline loops: CDR1 GTSNPN, CDR2 SVGIG (reference sequence). The CDR3 covers 13 residues. V gave up 0 bases and J gave up 4 bases; unmatched junction bases: 1. The CDR3 sequence is CAWSVGGADTQYF. CDR3 bases: TGTGCCTGGAGTGTGGGGGGGGCAGATACGCAGTATTTT.

The chain links TRBV9 to TRBJ2-3, with TRBD1 identical over 7 bases. The CDR3 has 17 residues. Trimming removed 0 bases from V and 2 bases from J; junction bases left unmatched: 9. Germline lookup yields CDR1 SGDLS and CDR2 YYNGEE. This CDR3 reads CASSVGQNRGYTDTQYF. The CDR3, as DNA: TGTGCCAGCAGCGTAGGCCAGAACAGGGGCTACACAGATACGCAGTATTTT.

The genes are TRBV9 and TRBJ1-5; the match to TRBD1 covers 7 bases. The V gene's germline CDR1 is SGDLS and CDR2 YYNGEE. V was clipped by 0 bases and J by 4 bases; unmatched bases: 4. The CDR3 length is 15 residues. For the CDR3, the DNA is TGTGCCAGCAGCGTAGATGCAGGGGGGAATCAGCCCCAGCATTTT. Translation: CASSVDAGGNQPQHF. The whole variable domain, remainder taken from reference TRBV9 and TRBJ1-5, is DSGVTQTPKHLITATGQRVTLRCSPRSGDLSVYWYQQSLDQGLQFLIQYYNGEERAKGNILERFSAQQFPDLHSELNLSSLELGDSALYFCASSVDAGGNQPQHFGDGTRLSIL.

On this clone itself: Germline is not matched at one junction end, which may reflect a read error. V usage is TRBV13 and J usage is TRBJ2-7; the D is unclear. CDR3 length: 15 amino acids. Germline CDR1 PRHDT, CDR2 FYEKMQ (reference sequence). In nucleotides, the CDR3 is TGTACCAGCAGCTTAATGACTGGTGTTGCTCGCGAGCAGTACTTC. Its translation: CTSSLMTGVAREQYF.

The rearrangement joins TRBV14 to TRBJ1-2; D is uncertain. CDR1 and CDR2 from the germline V gene are SGHDN and FVKESK. Trimming left V 1 base short and J 4 bases short, with 13 bases between. CDR3 length: 15 residues. CDR3 loop: CASSQGIVGSYGYTF. The CDR3, as DNA: TGTGCCAGCAGCCAAGGAATAGTGGGGAGCTATGGCTACACCTTC.

V and J are TRBV6-5 and TRBJ2-7; 8 bases are a match to TRBD1. This CDR3 contains 15 residues. From germline, CDR1 is MNHEY and CDR2 SVGAGI. V lost 1 base to trimming and J lost 6 bases; unmatched junction nucleotides: 8. The chain's CDR3 is CASSYWDRSIGEQYF. CDR3 bases: TGTGCCAGCAGTTACTGGGACAGGTCGATTGGCGAGCAGTACTTC.

Concerning this clone itself: The junction departs from the called germline gene at one end, perhaps through a read error. This rearrangement joins TRBV7-2 to TRBJ2-7; possible D gene TRBD1, 5 bases. The CDR3 spans 15 residues. Germline CDR1 is SGHTA and CDR2 is FQGNSA. The CDR3 coding sequence is TGTGCCAACAGCTTAGAATTGCAGGGATTAAGCGAGCAGTACTTC. It yields the protein CANSLELQGLSEQYF.

This chain joins TRBV15 and TRBJ2-1, with D perhaps matching TRBD2 (5 bases). CDR3 length: 15 amino acids. Looked up from germline, CDR1 is LNHNV and CDR2 is YYDKDF (reference sequence). V lost 8 bases to trimming and J lost 3 bases, with 17 bases between them. CDR3 coding DNA: TGTGCCACCTCTCAAGGGATCGGGGACTACAATGAGCAGTTCTTC. Protein product: CATSQGIGDYNEQFF.

The chain combines TRBV4-3 with TRBJ2-2, with TRBD2 identical over 11 bases. Trimming cost V 4 bases and J 5 bases; bases outside gene matches: 12. There are 18 residues in the CDR3. CDR1 and CDR2 (germline): LGHNA, YSLEER. CDR3 amino acids: CASSPLLAGEPGTGELFF. The CDR3 region has the DNA TGCGCCAGCAGCCCACTACTAGCGGGAGAGCCTGGTACCGGGGAGCTGTTTTTT.

This chain links TRBV7-9 with TRBJ1-4, with D uncertain. Germline loops: CDR1 SEHNR, CDR2 FQNEAQ (reference sequence). V dropped 5 bases and J dropped 7 bases, with 11 bases sitting between them. The length of the CDR3 is 13 residues. The CDR3, as DNA: TGTGCCAGCAGCCTCTCCCCCGGTGAAAAACTGTTTTTT. Translated, it gives CASSLSPGEKLFF.

This chain uses TRBV4-1 with TRBJ1-1, with TRBD1 identical over 7 bases. The V gene end was trimmed by 4 bases and the J gene end by 1 base; junction bases not matched to a gene: 3. The germline gives CDR1 MGHRA, CDR2 YSYEKL. The CDR3 has 14 amino acids. The CDR3 DNA reads as TGCGCCAGCAGCCGGACAGGAACGAACACTGAAGCTTTCTTT. It translates to CASSRTGTNTEAFF.